These 18 T cell receptor beta chains came from one sample sequenced in a study of shared clonotypes between healthy human individuals. TCRdb keeps only in-frame clones here, not all; method: immunoSEQ multiplex PCR. Of 2 million to 2.5 million clones in the sample, about 90% are singletons; the top ten hold around 0.38%. The sample consisted of naive CD4+ T cells from PBMCs. The subset: CD45RA+ positively selected. Receptor source: a young man in good health. Some clones in this sample may be carry-over from other donors' samples.

The chain has TRBV25-1 and TRBJ1-2; D ambiguous. Germline assignment: CDR1 MGHDK and CDR2 SYGVNS. Trimming removed 3 bases at V and 4 bases at J, with 12 bases between. The CDR3 length is 14 residues. CDR3 residues: CASSDPATSYGYTF. The CDR3 bases are TGTGCCAGCAGTGATCCAGCCACCAGCTATGGCTACACCTTC.

The V gene is TRBV5-1, the J gene TRBJ2-6; a weak D match, TRBD1 (5 bases). CDR3 length: 15 amino acids. Looked up from germline, CDR1 is SGHRS and CDR2 is YFSETQ. V shed 5 bases and J shed 4 bases, with 13 bases lying between them. CDR3 nucleotide sequence: TGCGCCAGCAGACCAGACAGAGCGGGGGCCAACGTCCTGACTTTC. Translated: CASRPDRAGANVLTF.

Points on this clone: In the same sample, other DNA sequences code for this CDR3. J is TRBJ1-5 and V is TRBV18; D unclear. This CDR3 contains 13 residues. CDR1 and CDR2 from the germline V gene are KGHSH and LQKENI. V was cut by 2 bases and J by 3 bases, with 5 bases left in between. The DNA of the CDR3 is TGTGCCAGCTCACCAGGATTCAATCAGCCCCAGCATTTT. Translated: CASSPGFNQPQHF.

The rearrangement uses TRBV29-1 and TRBJ2-2; unclear D gene. The CDR3 loop spans 11 amino acids. V lost 4 bases to trimming and J lost 6 bases, with 6 bases between them. Germline lookup yields CDR1 SQVTM and CDR2 ANQGSEA. Here the CDR3 reads CSVVRAGELFF. CDR3 DNA: TGCAGCGTTGTACGGGCCGGGGAGCTGTTTTTT.

The chain combines TRBV5-1 with TRBJ1-4, with a tentative D call TRBD1 (6 bases). Germline V gene data show CDR1 as SGHRS and CDR2 as YFSETQ. The CDR3 has 15 amino acids. V was pared by 4 bases and J by 3 bases, with 13 bases between. The CDR3 is CASSGPEGANEKLFF. Written as DNA, the CDR3 is TGCGCCAGCAGCGGGCCTGAGGGGGCTAATGAAAAACTGTTTTTT.

V usage is TRBV7-9 and J usage is TRBJ2-1; tentative D call: TRBD2 (5 bases). Germline-derived CDR1 and CDR2 are SEHNR and FQNEAQ (reference sequence). This CDR3 contains 14 residues. Trimming removed 6 bases at V and 9 bases at J, with 18 bases between. The CDR3 reads CASSFLSGGGEQFF. DNA for the CDR3: TGTGCCAGCAGTTTCTTGAGCGGCGGTGGTGAGCAGTTCTTC.

The rearrangement links TRBV28 to TRBJ2-1; 7 nucleotides line up with TRBD2. Per germline, CDR1 MDHEN and CDR2 SYDVKM. The CDR3 is made up of 18 amino acids. J gave up 4 bases and V 1 base, and 13 bases lay outside the gene matches. The CDR3 nucleotides are TGTGCCAGCAGTTTATTAACTATAGCGGGCCGGGAGTACAATGAGCAGTTCTTC. Its protein is CASSLLTIAGREYNEQFF. The full variable domain, rest sourced from reference TRBV28 and TRBJ2-1, is DVKVTQSSRYLVKRTGEKVFLECVQDMDHENMFWYRQDPGLGLRLIYFSYDVKMKEKGDIPEGYSVSREKKERFSLILESASTNQTSMYLCASSLLTIAGREYNEQFFGPGTRLTVL.

The chain links TRBV15 to TRBJ2-3; D gene ambiguous. V was trimmed by 8 bases and J by 2 bases, leaving 11 bases between them. Looked up from germline, CDR1 is LNHNV and CDR2 is YYDKDF (reference sequence). This CDR3 spans 13 amino acids. This chain's CDR3 is CATQRRATDTQYF. The CDR3 nucleotides are TGTGCCACCCAACGGAGAGCCACAGATACGCAGTATTTT. The complete variable domain, with remaining parts taken from reference TRBV15 and TRBJ2-3, reads DAMVIQNPRYQVTQFGKPVTLSCSQTLNHNVMYWYQQKSSQAPKLLFHYYDKDFNNEADTPDNFQSRRPNTSFCFLDIRSPGLGDTAMYLCATQRRATDTQYFGPGTRLTVL.

CDR3 coding DNA: TGCGCCAGCAGCCTCCTTGGGGGGAACGAGCAGTACTTC. Translated: CASSLLGGNEQYF. This chain uses TRBV4-3 with TRBJ2-7, with a weak D call TRBD2 (6 bases). With 4 bases removed from V and 5 bases from J, the gap between germline ends came to 12 bases. CDR3 length: 13 amino acids. Germline CDR1 LGHNA, CDR2 YSLEER.

The gene calls are TRBV28 and TRBJ2-3; D unclear. CDR1 MDHEN and CDR2 SYDVKM come from the germline V gene. The CDR3 is 13 residues long. V gave up 8 bases and J gave up 0 bases, with 9 bases separating them. The CDR3 sequence: CASGRPSTDTQYF. The CDR3 DNA sequence: TGTGCCAGCGGGCGCCCTAGCACAGATACGCAGTATTTT.

As to this clone: The sample has other DNA sequences that encode this CDR3 too. This chain links TRBV18 with TRBJ1-4; no definite D call. The CDR3 extends over 15 amino acids. Trimming took off 2 bases at V and 0 bases at J, with 7 bases between the two ends. Germline assignment: CDR1 KGHSH and CDR2 LQKENI. The CDR3 region has the DNA TGTGCCAGCTCACCAGACGGTGCAACTAATGAAAAACTGTTTTTT. Residues: CASSPDGATNEKLFF.

The CDR3 sequence: CASNLGQHYEQYF. The CDR3 DNA sequence: TGTGCCAGCAACTTAGGACAGCACTACGAGCAGTACTTC. The chain joins TRBV6-5 to TRBJ2-7; possible D gene TRBD1, 6 bases. CDR1 is MNHEY and CDR2 is SVGAGI in the germline V gene. The CDR3 loop spans 13 amino acids. The V end was cut by 7 bases, the J end by 3 bases, with 13 bases between.

Remarks on this clone: The sample has other DNA sequences that encode this CDR3 too. The chain combines TRBV18 with TRBJ2-7; 7 nucleotides match TRBD2. The CDR3 runs 14 residues. Germline V gene data show CDR1 as KGHSH and CDR2 as LQKENI. The ends lost 2 bases at V and 2 bases at J; junction bases unmatched: 3. Here the CDR3 reads CASSPGRGAYEQYF. The DNA of the CDR3 is TGTGCCAGCTCACCAGGCCGGGGGGCCTACGAGCAGTACTTC.

This clone came up a few times. The CDR3 here is CASSSPTQGPSQPQHF. The CDR3 DNA reads as TGTGCCAGCAGTTCCCCCACACAGGGTCCCAGTCAGCCCCAGCATTTT. The chain carries TRBV28 and TRBJ1-5; tentative D call: TRBD1 (6 bases). The CDR3 contains 16 residues. V lost 4 bases, J lost 6 bases, and 19 bases lay in between. Germline V lookup: CDR1 MDHEN, CDR2 SYDVKM.

V usage is TRBV5-1 and J usage is TRBJ2-1; D is possibly TRBD2 (5 bases). Germline loops: CDR1 SGHRS, CDR2 YFSETQ. Trimming removed 2 bases at V and 7 bases at J, with 13 bases between. The CDR3 is made up of 14 amino acids. The CDR3 coding sequence is TGCGCCAGCAGCTTTCTGGTTACGGGGAATGAGCAGTTCTTC. As protein: CASSFLVTGNEQFF. Full variable domain (missing parts from reference TRBV5-1 and TRBJ2-1): KAGVTQTPRYLIKTRGQQVTLSCSPISGHRSVSWYQQTPGQGLQFLFEYFSETQRNKGNFPGRFSGRQFSNSRSEMNVSTLELGDSALYLCASSFLVTGNEQFFGPGTRLTVL.

The rearrangement uses TRBV5-1 and TRBJ2-4; 8 bases are shared with TRBD2. The V and J ends lost 0 bases and 6 bases, in that order; junction bases with no gene match: 2. CDR1 and CDR2 from the germline V gene are SGHRS and YFSETQ. There are 14 residues in the CDR3. The CDR3 DNA reads TGCGCCAGCAGCTTGGGGAGCGGGGGAAACATTCAGTACTTC. Translated: CASSLGSGGNIQYF.

This rearrangement joins TRBV18 to TRBJ2-1; D possibly corresponds to TRBD2 (5 bases). The ends were cut back, 3 bases at V and 8 bases at J, with 17 bases in the middle. The CDR3 consists of 15 residues. Germline V gene data show CDR1 as KGHSH and CDR2 as LQKENI. The DNA of the CDR3 is TGTGCCAGCTCACCCCGAGGGTTTTCGTTCGATGAGCAGTTCTTC. Residues: CASSPRGFSFDEQFF.

CDR3 sequence: CASSYFPGTSGRQNEQFF. As DNA, the CDR3 is TGTGCCAGCAGCTACTTCCCCGGGACTAGCGGGAGGCAGAATGAGCAGTTCTTC. This rearrangement joins TRBV7-9 to TRBJ2-1; 15 bases agree with TRBD2. Germline V CDR1 and CDR2: SEHNR, FQNEAQ (reference sequence). Losses at the gene ends were 4 bases for V and 7 bases for J; bases not matched to a gene: 11. The CDR3 runs to 18 residues.